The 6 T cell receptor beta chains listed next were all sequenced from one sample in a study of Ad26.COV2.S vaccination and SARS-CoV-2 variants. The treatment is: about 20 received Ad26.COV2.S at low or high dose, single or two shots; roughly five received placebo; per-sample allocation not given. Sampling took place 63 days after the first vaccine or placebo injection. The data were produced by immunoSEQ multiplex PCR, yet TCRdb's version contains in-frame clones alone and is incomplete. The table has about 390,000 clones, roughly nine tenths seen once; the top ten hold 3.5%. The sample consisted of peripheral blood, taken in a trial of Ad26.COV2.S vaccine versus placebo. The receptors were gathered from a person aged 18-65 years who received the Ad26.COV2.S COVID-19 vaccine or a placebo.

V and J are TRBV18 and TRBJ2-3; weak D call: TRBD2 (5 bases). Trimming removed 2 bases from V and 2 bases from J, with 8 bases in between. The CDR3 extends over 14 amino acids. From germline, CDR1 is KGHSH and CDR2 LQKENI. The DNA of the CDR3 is TGTGCCAGCTCACCAGAACTAGTCACAGATACGCAGTATTTT. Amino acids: CASSPELVTDTQYF.

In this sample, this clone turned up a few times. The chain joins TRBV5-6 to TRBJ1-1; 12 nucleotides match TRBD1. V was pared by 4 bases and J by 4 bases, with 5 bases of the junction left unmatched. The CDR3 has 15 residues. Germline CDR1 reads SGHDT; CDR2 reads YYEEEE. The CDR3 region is CASSGTGGRITEAFF. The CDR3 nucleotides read TGTGCCAGCAGCGGGACAGGGGGCCGAATCACTGAAGCTTTCTTT. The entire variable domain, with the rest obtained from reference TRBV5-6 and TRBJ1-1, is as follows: DAGVTQSPTHLIKTRGQQVTLRCSPKSGHDTVSWYQQALGQGPQFIFQYYEEEERQRGNFPDRFSGHQFPNYSSELNVNALLLGDSALYLCASSGTGGRITEAFFGQGTRLTVV.

This CDR3 is CASSLSRTDTYEKLFF. CDR3 sequence (DNA): TGTGCCAGCAGCTTAAGCCGGACTGATACCTATGAAAAACTGTTTTTT. The J gene is TRBJ1-4, the V gene TRBV7-8; D gene unclear. This CDR3 contains 16 residues. V lost 2 bases and J 6 bases, leaving 16 bases between the germline ends. Germline CDR1 and CDR2: SGHVS and FQNEAQ.

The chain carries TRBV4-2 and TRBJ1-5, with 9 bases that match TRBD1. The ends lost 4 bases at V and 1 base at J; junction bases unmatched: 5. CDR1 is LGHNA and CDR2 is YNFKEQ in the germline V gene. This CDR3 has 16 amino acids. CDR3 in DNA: TGTGCCAGCAGCCCAGGACAGGGGCTAAGCAATCAGCCCCAGCATTTT. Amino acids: CASSPGQGLSNQPQHF.

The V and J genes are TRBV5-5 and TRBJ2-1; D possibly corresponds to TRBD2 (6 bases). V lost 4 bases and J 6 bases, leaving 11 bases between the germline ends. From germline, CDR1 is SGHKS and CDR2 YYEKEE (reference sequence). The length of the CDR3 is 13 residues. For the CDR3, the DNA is TGTGCCAGCAGCAGAGGGACTCCCAATGAGCAGTTCTTC. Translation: CASSRGTPNEQFF.

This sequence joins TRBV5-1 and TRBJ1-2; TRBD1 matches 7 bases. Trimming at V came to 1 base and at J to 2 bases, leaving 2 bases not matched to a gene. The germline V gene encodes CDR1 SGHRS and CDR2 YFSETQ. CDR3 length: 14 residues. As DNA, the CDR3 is TGCGCCAGCAGCTTGCAGACAGGGAACTATGGCTACACCTTC. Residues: CASSLQTGNYGYTF. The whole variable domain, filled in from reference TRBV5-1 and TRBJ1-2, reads KAGVTQTPRYLIKTRGQQVTLSCSPISGHRSVSWYQQTPGQGLQFLFEYFSETQRNKGNFPGRFSGRQFSNSRSEMNVSTLELGDSALYLCASSLQTGNYGYTFGSGTRLTVV.